This TCR beta chain was obtained from a study of blood T cell repertoires in COVID-19. Study information: T cells, B-cell-depleted T cells, or PBMCs supplied cDNA or gDNA.

The CDR3 is 13 amino acids. The germline CDR1 and CDR2 sequences are MNHNY and SVGAGI (reference sequence). V dropped 5 bases and J dropped 6; count of bases not matched to a gene: 5. Here immunoSEQ multiplex PCR was the method, and the copy in TCRdb shows in-frame clones only, minus some. Of roughly 240,000 clones listed, more than 70% are singletons. The V call is TRBV6-6, the J call TRBJ1-2; the match to TRBD1 covers 8 bases. Sequencing used peripheral blood. The sequence was obtained from a woman of 80 years or more with COVID-19, enrolled during active disease. In DNA, the CDR3 is TGTGCCAGCAGTACCACAGGGGGAGATGGCTACACCTTC. Amino acids: CASSTTGGDGYTF.